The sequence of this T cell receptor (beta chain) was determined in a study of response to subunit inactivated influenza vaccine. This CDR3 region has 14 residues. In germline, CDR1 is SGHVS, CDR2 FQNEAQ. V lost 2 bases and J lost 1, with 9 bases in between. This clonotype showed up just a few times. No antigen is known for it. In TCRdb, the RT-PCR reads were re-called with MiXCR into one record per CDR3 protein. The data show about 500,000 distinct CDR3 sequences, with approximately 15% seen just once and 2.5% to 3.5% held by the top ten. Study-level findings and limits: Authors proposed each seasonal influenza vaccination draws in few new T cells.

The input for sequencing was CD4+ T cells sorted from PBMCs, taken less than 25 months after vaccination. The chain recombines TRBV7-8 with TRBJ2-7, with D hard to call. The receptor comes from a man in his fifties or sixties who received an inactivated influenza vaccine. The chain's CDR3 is CASSLYSPSYEQYF. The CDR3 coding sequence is TGTGCCAGCAGCTTATACAGCCCTTCCTACGAGCAGTACTTC. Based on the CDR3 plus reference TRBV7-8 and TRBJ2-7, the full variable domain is GAGVSQSPRYKVAKRGQDVALRCDPISGHVSLFWYQQALGQGPEFLTYFQNEAQLDKSGLPSDRFFAERPEGSVSTLKIQRTQQEDSAVYLCASSLYSPSYEQYFGPGTRLTVT.